This TCR beta chain was profiled in a study of CD8 T cells in ankylosing spondylitis. The study's findings and limits: Apparently characteristic of ankylosing spondylitis blood was a TCR beta motif (under ten highly homologous variants). Earlier studies detected some motif variants in reactive arthritis synovial fluid and blood. Matched ankylosing spondylitis synovial fluid reportedly contained a significantly enriched population of disease-linked clones.

The CDR3 is 13 residues long. Trimming stripped 2 bases from V and 5 bases from J, with 7 bases between. Germline V lookup: CDR1 MRHNA, CDR2 SNTAGT. A quantitative 5'-RACE method, one with molecular barcodes, was used to make TCR beta libraries. One entry per CDR3 protein results from TCRdb running MiXCR on the 5' RACE reads. The sample yields about 340,000 distinct CDR3 sequences, roughly 8% seen once. In the case of this clonotype: Its specificity is not known.

This chain uses TRBV6-4 with TRBJ2-1; D not resolved. This TCR was recovered from a male donor with ankylosing spondylitis. The sequenced material came from blood, either unsorted or a sorted T cell fraction (not recorded which). The CDR3 coding sequence is TGTGCCAGCAGTGACAGGGCGGACAATGAGCAGTTCTTC. Its translation: CASSDRADNEQFF.